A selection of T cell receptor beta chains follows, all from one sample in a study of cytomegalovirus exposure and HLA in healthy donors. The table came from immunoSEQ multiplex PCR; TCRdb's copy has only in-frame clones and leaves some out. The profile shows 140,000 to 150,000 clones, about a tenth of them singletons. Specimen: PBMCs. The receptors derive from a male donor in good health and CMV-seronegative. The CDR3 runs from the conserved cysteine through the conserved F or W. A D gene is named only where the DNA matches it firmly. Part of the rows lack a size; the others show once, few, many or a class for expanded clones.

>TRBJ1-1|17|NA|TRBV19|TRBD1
TGTGCCAGTAGTATAATAATCGACAGGGAAGGGGTGACTGAAGCTTTCTTT
CASSIIIDREGVTEAFF
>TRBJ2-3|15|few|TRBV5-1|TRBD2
TGCGCCAGCAGCTTGCCGGGGGGTAGCACAGATACGCAGTATTTT
CASSLPGGSTDTQYF
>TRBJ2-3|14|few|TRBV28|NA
TGTGCCAGCACGGGGGGCCCCATGGCAGATACGCAGTATTTT
CASTGGPMADTQYF
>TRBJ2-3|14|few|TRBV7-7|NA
TGTGCTAGCAGCTTAGGCGGCGAGGTCGATACGCAGTATTTT
CASSLGGEVDTQYF
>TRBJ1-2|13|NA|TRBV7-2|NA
TGTGCCAGCAGCTTACCAAACAGGGATGGCTACACCTTC
CASSLPNRDGYTF
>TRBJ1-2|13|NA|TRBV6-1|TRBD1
TGTGCCAGCAGTATCCCGACAGGGATCGGCTACACCTTC
CASSIPTGIGYTF
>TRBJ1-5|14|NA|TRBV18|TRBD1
TGTGCCAGCTCACCACCGGGACAGAATCAGCCCCAGCATTTT
CASSPPGQNQPQHF
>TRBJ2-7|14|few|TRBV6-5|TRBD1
TGTGCCAGCTCGCCGGGACAGGGTTCATCCGAGCAGTACTTC
CASSPGQGSSEQYF
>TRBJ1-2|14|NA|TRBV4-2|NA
TGTGCCAGCAGCCAAGAACGCAGAAACTATGGCTACACCTTC
CASSQERRNYGYTF
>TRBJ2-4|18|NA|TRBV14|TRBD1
TGTGCCAGCAGCCAAGTTTCCCAACAGGGGTCGGGTGAGGGCATTCAGTACTTC
CASSQVSQQGSGEGIQYF
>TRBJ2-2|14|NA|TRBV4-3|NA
TGCGCCAGCAGCCAAGAGGGGGGAACCGGGGAGCTGTTTTTT
CASSQEGGTGELFF
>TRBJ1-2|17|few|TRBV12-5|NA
TGTGCTAGTGGTTTGGTACAAATGGGGCAGCCTAACTATGGCTACACCTTC
CASGLVQMGQPNYGYTF
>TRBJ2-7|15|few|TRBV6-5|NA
TGTGCCAGCACCCCGGAAGCGGTGGGCCGTGGCGAGCAGTACTTC
CASTPEAVGRGEQYF
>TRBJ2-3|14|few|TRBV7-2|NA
TGTGCCAGCAGCTTAGTCTCTAGCACAGATACGCAGTATTTT
CASSLVSSTDTQYF
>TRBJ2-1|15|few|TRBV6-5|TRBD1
TGTGCCAGCAGCATGGGACAGGGTGGGGGGGATGAGCAGTTCTTC
CASSMGQGGGDEQFF
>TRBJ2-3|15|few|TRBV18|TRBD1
TGTGCCAGCTCACCAATGACAGGGGCTGAGGATACGCAGTATTTT
CASSPMTGAEDTQYF
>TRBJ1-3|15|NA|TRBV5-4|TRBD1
TGTGCCAGCAGCTTGCAGGGGGCGAAAGGAAACACCATATATTTT
CASSLQGAKGNTIYF
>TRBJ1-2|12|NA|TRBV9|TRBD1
TGTGCCAGCACCCGGACAGGGGATGGCTACCCCTTC
CASTRTGDGYPF
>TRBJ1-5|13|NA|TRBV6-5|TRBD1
TGTGCCAGCAGTGACAGGGGCGATCAGCCCCAGCATTTT
CASSDRGDQPQHF
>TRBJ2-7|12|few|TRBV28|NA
TGTGCCAGCAGGGTCGGTTCCTACGAGCAGTACTTC
CASRVGSYEQYF
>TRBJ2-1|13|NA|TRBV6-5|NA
TGTGCCAGCAGTTACGGTAGGGGGAATGAGCAGTTCTTC
CASSYGRGNEQFF
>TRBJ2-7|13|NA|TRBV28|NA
TGTGCCAGCAGTCCCGCCGGGAGTCACGAGCAGTACTTC
CASSPAGSHEQYF
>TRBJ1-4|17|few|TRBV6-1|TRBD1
TGTGCCAGCAGTGAGGGACAGCCAAATCCAACTTATGAAAAACTGTTTTTT
CASSEGQPNPTYEKLFF
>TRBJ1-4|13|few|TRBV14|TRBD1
TGTGCCAGCAGCGACGGACAGGGAGGAAAACTGTTTTTT
CASSDGQGGKLFF
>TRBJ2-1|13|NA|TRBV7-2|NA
TGTGCCAGCAGCTTAAAGCGTCACTATGAGCAGTTCTTC
CASSLKRHYEQFF
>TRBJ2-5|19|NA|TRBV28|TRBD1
TGTGCCAGCAGTTCCCCCCTAATTTGGACAGGGGGAGAGGAGAGGTCCCAGTACTTC
CASSSPLIWTGGEERSQYF
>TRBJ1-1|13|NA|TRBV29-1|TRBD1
TGCAGCGGGCTACCGACAGGGGGCGGTGTAGCTTTCTTT
CSGLPTGGGVAFF
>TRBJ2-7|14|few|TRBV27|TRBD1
TGTGCCAGCAGCTCCGGGACAGGGGGCTACGAGCAGTACTTC
CASSSGTGGYEQYF
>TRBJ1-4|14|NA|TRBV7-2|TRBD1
TGTGCCAGCAGCGTGGGACAGGGGAGAGAAAAACTGTTTTTT
CASSVGQGREKLFF
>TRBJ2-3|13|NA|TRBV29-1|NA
TGCAGCGTAGGGGGTCAAACTACAGATACGCAGTATTTT
CSVGGQTTDTQYF
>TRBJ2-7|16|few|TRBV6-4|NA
TGTGCCAGCAGTGACCACCGACAGGAATCTCTCTACGAGCAGTACTTC
CASSDHRQESLYEQYF
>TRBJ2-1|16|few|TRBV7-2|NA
TGTGCCAGCAGCCTCTATAGTATTCCACCCTACAATGAGCAGTTCTTC
CASSLYSIPPYNEQFF
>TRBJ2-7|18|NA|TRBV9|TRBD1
TGTGCCAGCAGCGCCGGGCCGACGACGGGACAGGGTCACTACGAGCAGTACTTC
CASSAGPTTGQGHYEQYF
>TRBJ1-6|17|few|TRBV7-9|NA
TGTGCCAGCAGCTTAATGGAGGGGCACCCCCTGAATTCACCCCTCCACTTT
CASSLMEGHPLNSPLHF
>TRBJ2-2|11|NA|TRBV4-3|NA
TGCGCCAGCAGGGGGCCCGGGGAGCTGTTTTTT
CASRGPGELFF
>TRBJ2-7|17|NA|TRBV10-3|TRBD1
TGTGCCATCAGTGAGCCATTGGGACAGGGGGTCTCCTACGAGCAGTACTTC
CAISEPLGQGVSYEQYF
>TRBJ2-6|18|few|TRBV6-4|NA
TGTGCCAGCAGCCCCGACTCAGTTCAGAGCTCTGGGGCCAACGTCCTGACTTTC
CASSPDSVQSSGANVLTF
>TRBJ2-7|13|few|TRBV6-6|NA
TGTGCCAGCAGTTACGGCAGGGGCTACGAGCAGTACTTC
CASSYGRGYEQYF
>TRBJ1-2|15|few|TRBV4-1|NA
TGCGCCAGCAGCCAACCGGAGGGCGCGTACTATGGCTACACCTTC
CASSQPEGAYYGYTF
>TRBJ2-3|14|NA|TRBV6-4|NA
TGTGCCAGCAGTGACACGCAGGGGCCAGATACGCAGTATTTT
CASSDTQGPDTQYF
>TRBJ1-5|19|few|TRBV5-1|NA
TGCGCCAGCAGCAGTCCCCAGGGCCGGAAGAATTATAGCAATCAGCCCCAGCATTTT
CASSSPQGRKNYSNQPQHF
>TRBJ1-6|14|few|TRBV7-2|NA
TGTGCCAGCTGGGCGGGTTCCTATAATTCACCCCTCCACTTT
CASWAGSYNSPLHF
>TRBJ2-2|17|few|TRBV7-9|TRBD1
TGTGCCAGCAGCCCCGCTTGGACAGGCCCGAACACCGGGGAGCTGTTTTTT
CASSPAWTGPNTGELFF
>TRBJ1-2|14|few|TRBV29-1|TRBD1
TGCAGCGTTGAATCCCAGGGGGTCGGCTATGGCTACACCTTC
CSVESQGVGYGYTF
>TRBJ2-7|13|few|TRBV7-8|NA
TGTGCCAGCAACCCATCGGGGGTCTACGAGCAGTACTTC
CASNPSGVYEQYF
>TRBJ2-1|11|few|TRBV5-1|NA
TGCGCCAGCAGCTTAGTCGGGGAGCAGTTCTTC
CASSLVGEQFF
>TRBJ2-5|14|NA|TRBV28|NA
TGTGCCAGCAGTTTACCGGGGGTCCAAGAGACCCAGTACTTC
CASSLPGVQETQYF
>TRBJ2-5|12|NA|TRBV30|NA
TGTGCCTGGAGTGAAAGGAGGGAGACCCAGTACTTC
CAWSERRETQYF
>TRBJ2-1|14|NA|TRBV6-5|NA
TGTGCCAGCAGCTTCCAGGGCAGCCGCGATGAGCAGTTCTTC
CASSFQGSRDEQFF
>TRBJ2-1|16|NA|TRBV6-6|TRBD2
TGTGCCAGCAGTTCCAGCGGGAGGAAACCCTACAATGAGCAGTTCTTC
CASSSSGRKPYNEQFF
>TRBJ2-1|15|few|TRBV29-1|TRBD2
TGCAGCGTTTCCCGGAAGGAGCGGGACTACAATGAGCAGTTCTTC
CSVSRKERDYNEQFF
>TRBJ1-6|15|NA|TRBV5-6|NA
TGTGCCAGCAGCTTGGTCAGGGAATCAGGTTCACCCCTCCACTTT
CASSLVRESGSPLHF
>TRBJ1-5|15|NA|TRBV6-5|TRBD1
TGTGCCAGCAGTTACTCGCCGACAGGGGGCCAGCCCCAGCATTTT
CASSYSPTGGQPQHF
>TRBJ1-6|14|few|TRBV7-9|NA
TGTGCCAGCAGCGAGGGGGGGCGAAATTCACCCCTCCACTTT
CASSEGGRNSPLHF
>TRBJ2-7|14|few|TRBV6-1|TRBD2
TGTGCCAGCAGTATGACTAGCGGGACCTACGAGCAGTACTTC
CASSMTSGTYEQYF
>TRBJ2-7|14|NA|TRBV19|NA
TGTGCCAGTAGTATGCGGCAGGGCTACCACGAGCAGTACTTC
CASSMRQGYHEQYF
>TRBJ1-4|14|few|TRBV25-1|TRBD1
TGTGCCAGCAGTCCGTGGACAGGCAATGAAAAACTGTTTTTT
CASSPWTGNEKLFF
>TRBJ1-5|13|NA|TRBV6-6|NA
TGTGCCAGCAGTTCTCAGGATAAACAGCCCCAGCATTTT
CASSSQDKQPQHF
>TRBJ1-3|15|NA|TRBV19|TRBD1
TGTGCCAGTAGTAGGGACAGGAGCTCTGGAAACACCATATATTTT
CASSRDRSSGNTIYF